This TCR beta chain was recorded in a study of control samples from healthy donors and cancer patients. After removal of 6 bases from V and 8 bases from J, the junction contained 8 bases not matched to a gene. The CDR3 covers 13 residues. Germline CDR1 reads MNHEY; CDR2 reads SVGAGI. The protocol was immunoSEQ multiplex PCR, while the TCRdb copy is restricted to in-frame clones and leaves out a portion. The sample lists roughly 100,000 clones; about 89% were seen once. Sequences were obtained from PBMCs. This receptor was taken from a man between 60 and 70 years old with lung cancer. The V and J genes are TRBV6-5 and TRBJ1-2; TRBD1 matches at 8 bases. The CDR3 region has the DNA TGTGCCAGCAGGTCGGACAGGGTTGACGGCTACACCTTC. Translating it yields CASRSDRVDGYTF.